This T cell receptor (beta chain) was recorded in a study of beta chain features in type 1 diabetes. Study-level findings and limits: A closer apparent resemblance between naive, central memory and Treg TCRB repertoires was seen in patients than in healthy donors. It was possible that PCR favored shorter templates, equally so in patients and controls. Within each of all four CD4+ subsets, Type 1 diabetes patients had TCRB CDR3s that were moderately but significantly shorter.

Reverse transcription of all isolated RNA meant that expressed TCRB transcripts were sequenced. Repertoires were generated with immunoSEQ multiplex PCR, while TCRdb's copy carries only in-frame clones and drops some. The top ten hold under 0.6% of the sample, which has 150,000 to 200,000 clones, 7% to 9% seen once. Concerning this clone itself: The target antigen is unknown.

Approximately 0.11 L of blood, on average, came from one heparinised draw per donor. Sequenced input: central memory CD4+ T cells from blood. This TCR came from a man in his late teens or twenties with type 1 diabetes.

CDR3 loop: CASSFGARKDGYTF. CDR3 in DNA: TGCGCCAGCAGCTTTGGAGCCAGAAAGGATGGCTACACCTTC. The gene calls are TRBV5-1 and TRBJ1-2; D unresolved. Germline V gene sequence: CDR1 SGHRS, CDR2 YFSETQ. V was cut by 2 bases and J by 6 bases, with 14 bases left in between. This CDR3 comprises 14 residues.